Below, one T cell receptor (beta chain) is given with its context. The length of the CDR3 is 14 residues. Trimming removed 4 bases at V and 1 base at J, with 8 bases between. Germline V lookup: CDR1 SGDLS, CDR2 YYNGEE. Transcripts of RNA were the source for amplifying TCR beta CDR3 regions. RT-PCR was first run with HTBI primers, then multiplex PCR in a second round. TCRdb reanalysed the multiplex PCR reads using MiXCR and keeps one entry per CDR3 protein. This sample has approximately 640,000 distinct CDR3 sequences, with 35% to 45% found just once. The entry originates in a study of Graves' ophthalmopathy and Graves' hyperthyroidism. As diagnostic evidence, clinical symptoms, serum thyroxine, TRAb, thyroid ultrasound and orbital computed tomography were relied upon.

The source is an adult man with Graves' ophthalmopathy. The sequencing sample was made of peripheral blood. The genes are TRBV9 and TRBJ2-2, with unresolved D. CDR3 in DNA: TGTGCCAGCAGCCAGAGAGGGAACACCGGGGAGCTGTTTTTT. It translates to CASSQRGNTGELFF.